This TCR beta chain was sequenced during a study of cytomegalovirus exposure and HLA in healthy donors. PCR employed 60 Vbeta and 13 Jbeta primers. TCRdb's table, derived via immunoSEQ multiplex PCR, lists solely in-frame clones and lacks some. The sample holds 100,000 to 150,000 clones, 65% to 75% seen once. Whole-study results and caveats: Later analysis identified a missense DCLRE1C variant that was linked to TCR beta V- and J-gene trimming. Sequencing depth across donors, presence/absence analyses assumed, was roughly uniform. Testing in vitro showed a few CMV-associated chains specific for CMV antigens.

This clone was observed a few times. Its specificity is not known. The germline V gene has CDR1 MRHNA and CDR2 SNTAGT. Trimming shortened V by 0 bases and J by 15 bases, and 12 bases separated the two germline ends. The CDR3 loop spans 12 amino acids. Sequenced material: PBMCs. The source of this sequence is a woman aged 45 to 65 in good health and CMV-seropositive. The V and J genes are TRBV6-4 and TRBJ2-1, with D maybe TRBD2 (6 bases). The CDR3 loop reads CASSDSNGGWFF. The CDR3 region has the DNA TGTGCCAGCAGTGACTCGAACGGGGGTTGGTTCTTC.